A selection of T cell receptor beta chains follows, all from one sample in a study of cytomegalovirus exposure and HLA in healthy donors. Generated by immunoSEQ multiplex PCR, the TCRdb table keeps only in-frame clones and is missing some. This sample has about 110,000 clones, with 69% found just once. The specimen was PBMCs. Source of these receptors: a woman in her seventies in good health and CMV-seropositive. The CDR3 runs from the conserved cysteine through the conserved F or W. D genes are given only for firm matches. Size is omitted from some rows. Given values are once, few, many or a class for expanded clones.

clone size,D gene,V gene,J gene,CDR3 DNA,CDR3 protein
.,.,TRBV6-5,TRBJ2-3,TGTGCCAGCAGTTACGGCTCACCTCCCTCAGATACGCAGTATTTT,CASSYGSPPSDTQYF
few,TRBD2,TRBV20-1,TRBJ2-7,TGCAGTGCTCCACGGGGGGTCGAGCAGTACTTC,CSAPRGVEQYF
few,.,TRBV10-1,TRBJ1-2,TGCGCCAGCAGTGAGGGGCGCGCAAACGGCTACACCTTC,CASSEGRANGYTF
.,TRBD1,TRBV6-1,TRBJ1-4,TGTGCCAGCAGGACAGGGACTAATGAAAAACTGTTTTTT,CASRTGTNEKLFF
.,.,TRBV10-3,TRBJ1-5,TGTGCCATCAGTGCCGGACTGAATGATCAGCCCCAGCATTTT,CAISAGLNDQPQHF
.,TRBD2,TRBV5-4,TRBJ2-7,TGTGCCAGCAGCTGGGGGACTAGCGGGTCCTACGAGCAGTACTTC,CASSWGTSGSYEQYF
.,.,TRBV6-5,TRBJ1-2,TGTGCCAGCAGACCCGACAGTGGCGTCTATGGCTACACCTTC,CASRPDSGVYGYTF
few,.,TRBV6-1,TRBJ1-1,TGTGCCAGCCAGAAGGTGGGCACGTATTCCACTGAAGCTTTCTTT,CASQKVGTYSTEAFF
.,.,TRBV29-1,TRBJ1-1,TGCAGCGTGCCCAGGGGCTTGGGAATGAACACTGAAGCTTTCTTT,CSVPRGLGMNTEAFF
.,.,TRBV4-1,TRBJ2-7,TGCGCCAGCAGCCAAAGGACAGCTTGGGAGCAGTACTTC,CASSQRTAWEQYF
.,.,TRBV19,TRBJ1-2,TGTGCCAGTAGTCCTACCCGGAGAACGACTTATGGGGGCTACACCTTC,CASSPTRRTTYGGYTF
.,TRBD1,TRBV4-2,TRBJ1-1,TGTGCCAGCAGCCAACGTCCATTTTCAGGGGGAATCATGAACACTGAAGCTTTCTTT,CASSQRPFSGGIMNTEAFF
.,.,TRBV30,TRBJ1-1,TGTGCCTGGGGCCCAGGACAGATGAACACTGAAGCTTTCTTT,CAWGPGQMNTEAFF
.,.,TRBV2,TRBJ1-5,TGTGCCAGCAGTGACCCAGGGCAGCCCCAGCATTTT,CASSDPGQPQHF
once,.,TRBV21-1,TRBJ2-1,TGTGCCAGCAGCAAGAAGGGAGGGGATTACAATGAGCAGTTCTTC,CASSKKGGDYNEQFF
few,TRBD1,TRBV7-2,TRBJ1-5,TGTGCCAGCAGCTATTCGACAGGGGAGGACAATCAGCCCCAGCATTTT,CASSYSTGEDNQPQHF
many,.,TRBV5-6,TRBJ1-1,TGTGCCAGCAGCTTGGAGGGGTCCACTGAAGCTTTCTTT,CASSLEGSTEAFF
.,.,TRBV5-4,TRBJ1-1,TGTGCCAGCAGCTTGCGGACAGATACCCCTGAAGCTTTCTTT,CASSLRTDTPEAFF
.,.,TRBV6-5,TRBJ2-5,TGTGCCAGCAGCCGAGGTGCCCAAGAGACCCAGTACTTC,CASSRGAQETQYF
.,TRBD2,TRBV7-7,TRBJ2-3,TGTGCCAGCAGCTTTGGACTAGCGGACACAGATACGCAGTATTTT,CASSFGLADTDTQYF
.,TRBD1,TRBV30,TRBJ1-2,TGTGCCTCAGTGCGCCCCGGAAAGGTACCGACAGGGGGAGTGGAAGGCTACACCTTC,CASVRPGKVPTGGVEGYTF
.,TRBD2,TRBV13,TRBJ2-5,TGTGCCAGCCGACTAGCGGGGGGGCAGGAGACCCAGTACTTC,CASRLAGGQETQYF
.,.,TRBV10-1,TRBJ1-1,TGCGCCAGCACTGAGACACTGAACACTGAAGCTTTCTTT,CASTETLNTEAFF
.,TRBD1,TRBV4-1,TRBJ2-7,TGCGCCAGCAGCCAAAGGGCCAGGGGGCTCCGGGAGCAGTACTTC,CASSQRARGLREQYF
.,.,TRBV25-1,TRBJ1-2,TGTGCCAGCAGTGACGCTCGGGGGGATGGCTACACCTTC,CASSDARGDGYTF
.,TRBD1,TRBV27,TRBJ2-7,TGTGCCAGCAGCCCTACCGTTACAGGGGGCCACGAGCAGTACTTC,CASSPTVTGGHEQYF
.,.,TRBV4-3,TRBJ2-2,TGCGCCAGCAGCCAACCTGACAGGAACACCGGGGAGCTGTTTTTT,CASSQPDRNTGELFF
once,.,TRBV2,TRBJ1-6,TGTGCCAGCAGTGAACAGGGGAAAAATAGTTCACCCCTCCACTTT,CASSEQGKNSSPLHF
.,.,TRBV19,TRBJ2-7,TGTGCCAGTAGTATAGCCCTACCCTACGAGCAGTACTTC,CASSIALPYEQYF
few,.,TRBV7-2,TRBJ2-3,TGTGCCAGCAGCTTTACCGGGGGTGCAGATACGCAGTATTTT,CASSFTGGADTQYF
once,.,TRBV6-5,TRBJ2-1,TGTGCCAGCAGTTACATCGCCGGACAGAGGGACAATGAGCAGTTCTTC,CASSYIAGQRDNEQFF
.,.,TRBV19,TRBJ2-3,TGTGCCAGTAGTCCCCAAGGGGCGGCCCTACTCACAGATACGCAGTATTTT,CASSPQGAALLTDTQYF
few,.,TRBV18,TRBJ1-2,TGTGCCAGCTCACCCGGAGGCTATGGCTACACCTTC,CASSPGGYGYTF
once,.,TRBV29-1,TRBJ2-1,TGCAGCATCGGGTACAATGAGCAGTTCTTC,CSIGYNEQFF
few,.,TRBV30,TRBJ2-2,TGTGCCTGGAGTAGGGGGGGCACCGGGGAGCTGTTTTTT,CAWSRGGTGELFF
.,.,TRBV4-3,TRBJ1-4,TGCGCCAGCAGCCAGAGCGCGGGCGGCAATGAAAAACTGTTTTTT,CASSQSAGGNEKLFF
many,.,TRBV9,TRBJ2-2,TGTGCCAGCAGCCTTCAGGGGGGCCCGAACACCGGGGAGCTGTTTTTT,CASSLQGGPNTGELFF
once,.,TRBV6-4,TRBJ1-2,TGTGCCAGCAGTGACCAGGGAGGCTATGGCTACACCTTC,CASSDQGGYGYTF
.,TRBD1,TRBV4-1,TRBJ1-5,TGCGCCAGCAGCCAAGGTTCCGGGACAGGAGATACTATTAGCAATCAGCCCCAGCATTTT,CASSQGSGTGDTISNQPQHF
.,.,TRBV19,TRBJ1-2,TGTGCCAGTAGTATCGAAGAGGGCTACGGCTACACCTTC,CASSIEEGYGYTF
.,TRBD2,TRBV5-1,TRBJ2-7,TGCGCCAGCAGCTTGGGTACTAGCGGAACCTACGAGCAGTACTTC,CASSLGTSGTYEQYF
.,TRBD1,TRBV30,TRBJ1-6,TGTGCCTGGAGTGTAAAACAGGGGATTTCACCCCTCCACTTT,CAWSVKQGISPLHF
.,TRBD2,TRBV29-1,TRBJ2-1,TGCAGCGTTGAGAGTCTACTAGCGGGGGGAAGGCAGTTCTTC,CSVESLLAGGRQFF
.,.,TRBV7-7,TRBJ1-4,TGTGCCAGCGGGGAGGGCGGCGGTGAAAAACTGTTTTTT,CASGEGGGEKLFF
.,.,TRBV27,TRBJ2-5,TGTGCCAGCAGCCGTTATCGGGCGGGAGAGACCCAGTACTTC,CASSRYRAGETQYF
few,.,TRBV5-1,TRBJ1-4,TGCGCCAGCAGCCTGAGACAGACTAATGAAAAACTGTTTTTT,CASSLRQTNEKLFF